Shown below are 32 T cell receptor beta chains from a single sample sequenced in a study of blood T cell repertoires in COVID-19. Generated by immunoSEQ multiplex PCR, the TCRdb table keeps only in-frame clones and is missing some. The sample lists 100,000 or so clones; more than 80% were seen once. The sample consisted of peripheral blood. Every receptor here comes from a human donor in a cohort sampled during active COVID-19.

The genes are TRBV4-2 and TRBJ1-2; D not resolved. Germline V gives CDR1 LGHNA, CDR2 YNFKEQ. This CDR3 has 14 residues. Trimming cost V 4 bases and J 8 bases, with 17 bases left between them. The CDR3 DNA is TGTGCCAGCAGCCCGGGATCCCAAATCGGGGGCTACACCTTC. Its translation is CASSPGSQIGGYTF.

This chain uses TRBV4-1 with TRBJ2-5; TRBD2 is a possible D gene (6 bases). The CDR3 is 13 residues long. CDR1 is MGHRA and CDR2 is YSYEKL in the germline V gene. Trimming pared 1 base from V and 4 bases from J, leaving 7 bases between. For the CDR3, the DNA is TGCGCCAGCAGCCAAGGGAGGGCAGAGACCCAGTACTTC. Translating gives CASSQGRAETQYF.

The rearrangement links TRBV7-9 to TRBJ2-5; D uncertain. The germline V gene has CDR1 SEHNR and CDR2 FQNEAQ (reference sequence). The V end lost 1 base, the J end lost 2 bases, and 8 bases lay between the germline ends. There are 14 residues in the CDR3. CDR3 coding DNA: TGTGCCAGCAGCTTAGACTATCGGCAAGAGACCCAGTACTTC. Protein sequence: CASSLDYRQETQYF.

The J gene is TRBJ2-1, the V gene TRBV2; 10 bases align to TRBD2. This CDR3 is built from 16 residues. With 6 bases clipped from V and 2 bases from J, the junction kept 7 bases outside the gene matches. In germline, CDR1 is SNHLY, CDR2 FYNNEI. CDR3 in amino acids: CASRPRSGGPYNEQFF. The CDR3 nucleotides are TGTGCCAGCAGGCCGCGTAGCGGGGGGCCCTACAATGAGCAGTTCTTC.

The chain joins TRBV24-1 to TRBJ2-1; the match to TRBD2 covers 7 bases. J was trimmed by 9 bases and V by 3 bases; bases with no gene match: 10. The CDR3 runs to 15 residues. Germline V gene data show CDR1 as KGHDR and CDR2 as SFDVKD. The CDR3 region is CATSDPGLNGGEQFF. Written as DNA, the CDR3 is TGTGCCACCAGTGATCCGGGACTAAACGGAGGTGAGCAGTTCTTC.

The genes are TRBV5-1 and TRBJ1-2, with 7 bases lining up with TRBD1. The CDR3 consists of 14 residues. CDR1 SGHRS and CDR2 YFSETQ come from the germline V gene. The J segment lost 3 bases and the V segment lost 3 bases, leaving 5 bases of the junction unmatched. Written as DNA, the CDR3 is TGCGCCAGCAGCTCGGGACAGCCTGACTATGGCTACACCTTC. Its translation: CASSSGQPDYGYTF.

The rearrangement links TRBV11-2 to TRBJ2-3, with 7 nucleotides matching TRBD2. J lost 2 bases, V lost 1 base, and 6 bases had no gene match. Germline loops: CDR1 SGHAT, CDR2 FQNNGV. The CDR3 spans 16 residues. The CDR3 is CASSLAGGTHTDTQYF. The CDR3 nucleotides are TGTGCCAGCAGCTTAGCGGGGGGTACACACACAGATACGCAGTATTTT.

This clone was detected once. The CDR3, as DNA: TGTGCCAGCAAGGGCAGGGAAAAGATCAATGAGCAGTTCTTC. Translating it yields CASKGREKINEQFF. The chain links TRBV3-1 (or the pseudogene TRBV3-2) to TRBJ2-1, with TRBD1 as a possible D gene (5 bases). The CDR3 runs to 14 residues. Looked up from germline, CDR1 is LGHDT and CDR2 is YNNKEL (reference sequence). Trimming removed 7 bases at V and 6 bases at J, with 16 bases between.

V gene TRBV6-4 combines with J gene TRBJ1-2; D is possibly TRBD1 (5 bases). The CDR3 has 13 residues. V was shortened by 0 bases and J by 7 bases, with 9 bases between the two germline ends. Germline values: CDR1 MRHNA, CDR2 SNTAGT. The CDR3 DNA follows: TGTGCCAGCAGTGACTCGGGCAGGGTTGGCTACACCTTC. Amino acid sequence: CASSDSGRVGYTF.

The chain combines TRBV6-5 with TRBJ1-2, with D tentatively TRBD1 (5 bases). The CDR3 sequence is 15 residues long. Trimming left V 7 bases short and J 8 bases short, with 23 bases between. From germline, CDR1 is MNHEY and CDR2 SVGAGI. The DNA for the CDR3 is TGTGCCAGCACGGAGGGGCCTGGATACAACATCGGCTACACCTTC. It codes for CASTEGPGYNIGYTF.

The chain joins TRBV9 to TRBJ2-1, with TRBD2 as a possible D gene (6 bases). Germline assignment: CDR1 SGDLS and CDR2 YYNGEE. The V end was cut by 2 bases, the J end by 5 bases, with 11 bases between. This CDR3 is built from 14 residues. CDR3 in DNA: TGTGCCAGCAGCGTCGGGACTCTGAACAATGAGCAGTTCTTC. It encodes CASSVGTLNNEQFF.

V is TRBV7-6 and J is TRBJ2-2, with 7 nucleotides matching TRBD1. CDR3 length: 19 amino acids. Germline CDR1 is SGHVS and CDR2 is FNYEAQ. With 6 bases clipped from V and 1 base from J, the junction kept 17 bases outside the gene matches. The CDR3 is CASSLNPGQRFGNTGELFF. The CDR3 DNA reads TGTGCCAGCAGTCTTAACCCGGGACAGAGATTTGGGAACACCGGGGAGCTGTTTTTT.

Here the CDR3 reads CASSLRQGVGNYGYTF. DNA for the CDR3: TGTGCCAGCAGCCTCAGACAGGGAGTGGGGAACTATGGCTACACCTTC. This rearrangement joins TRBV11-2 to TRBJ1-2, with TRBD1 matching 7 bases. This CDR3 is 16 amino acids long. V was clipped by 5 bases and J by 2 bases; unmatched bases: 11. In germline, CDR1 is SGHAT, CDR2 FQNNGV.

The V and J genes are TRBV6-5 and TRBJ2-2; D remains unclear. This CDR3 comprises 12 residues. Trimming shortened V by 5 bases and J by 10 bases, and 11 bases separated the two germline ends. Germline values: CDR1 MNHEY, CDR2 SVGAGI. The CDR3 spells CASSPRFLELFF. For the CDR3, the DNA is TGTGCCAGCAGTCCCAGGTTCCTGGAGCTGTTTTTT.

V and J are TRBV28 and TRBJ2-5; 10 nucleotides match TRBD1. CDR1 and CDR2 (germline): MDHEN, SYDVKM. The CDR3 loop spans 15 amino acids. The V and J ends lost 5 bases and 5 bases, in that order; junction bases with no gene match: 8. The CDR3 sequence is CASSLSTGGYETQYF. The CDR3 DNA follows: TGTGCCAGCAGTCTCTCGACAGGGGGCTATGAGACCCAGTACTTC.

There are a few counts of this clone. The V and J genes are TRBV24-1 and TRBJ1-5; the D gene is possibly TRBD1 (6 bases). The CDR3 spans 15 residues. Trimming stripped 1 base from V and 7 bases from J, with 13 bases between. CDR1 and CDR2 (germline): KGHDR, SFDVKD. This chain's CDR3 is CATSDLGRGGQPQHF. The CDR3 nucleotides read TGTGCCACCAGTGATTTAGGCAGGGGCGGGCAGCCCCAGCATTTT.

V gene TRBV28 combines with J gene TRBJ2-2; D is uncertain. The CDR3 totals 12 residues. Germline V CDR1 and CDR2: MDHEN, SYDVKM. The V and J ends lost 2 bases and 9 bases respectively, with 7 bases between them. The CDR3 coding sequence is TGTGCCAGCAGTTTAGAGGCCAGGGAGCTGTTTTTT. This encodes CASSLEARELFF.

This clone was seen only a few times. CDR3 DNA sequence: TGTGCCAGCAGCCAAGATCGGCCCGTGGCCGTAACCAGGGCTGAAGCTTTCTTT. Its protein is CASSQDRPVAVTRAEAFF. This chain links TRBV4-2 with TRBJ1-1, with TRBD1 as a possible D gene (5 bases). The CDR3 length is 18 residues. Trimming took off 0 bases at V and 6 bases at J, with 23 bases between the two ends. Germline CDR1 reads LGHNA; CDR2 reads YNFKEQ.

The V and J genes are TRBV6-1 and TRBJ2-7, with TRBD1 identical over 9 bases. Germline V gene sequence: CDR1 MNHNS, CDR2 SASEGT. The CDR3 is 15 amino acids. Trimming cost V 5 bases and J 5 bases; bases outside gene matches: 10. The CDR3 sequence: CASSPRQGGVHEQYF. The CDR3 coding sequence is TGTGCCAGCAGTCCCCGACAGGGGGGAGTCCACGAGCAGTACTTC.

This chain uses TRBV3-1 (or the pseudogene TRBV3-2) with TRBJ2-5; D unresolved. Germline-derived CDR1 and CDR2 are LGHDT and YNNKEL (reference sequence). V gave up 1 base and J gave up 4 bases, with 13 bases separating them. The CDR3 totals 15 residues. The CDR3 region is CASSQASTLRETQYF. CDR3 DNA sequence: TGTGCCAGCAGCCAAGCCTCTACTCTCCGAGAGACCCAGTACTTC.

The V gene is TRBV19, the J gene TRBJ1-3; TRBD1 matches 9 bases. The J segment lost 4 bases and the V segment lost 5 bases, leaving 6 bases of the junction unmatched. The germline V gene has CDR1 LNHDA and CDR2 SQIVND (reference sequence). The CDR3 is made up of 15 amino acids. The CDR3 DNA is TGTGCCAGTAGTCTCCGGACAGGGGCCGGAAACACCATATATTTT. Translating gives CASSLRTGAGNTIYF.

This clone was counted a few times. The chain recombines TRBV19 with TRBJ1-6, with 7 bases identical to TRBD1. Germline V gene sequence: CDR1 LNHDA, CDR2 SQIVND (reference sequence). The CDR3 is 13 amino acids. The V and J ends lost 5 bases and 8 bases, in that order; junction bases with no gene match: 3. The CDR3 DNA sequence: TGTGCCAGTAGTGGACAGGCGGATTCACCCCTCCACTTT. Its protein is CASSGQADSPLHF.

The rearrangement links TRBV6-2 or TRBV6-3 to TRBJ2-1, with TRBD2 matching 15 bases. CDR1 and CDR2 from the germline V gene are MNHEY and SVGEGT. The CDR3 sequence is 18 residues long. The junction had 12 bases not matched to a gene; V was cut back by 2 bases and J by 10 bases. The CDR3 loop is CASSYGLAGGTSYREQFF. CDR3 coding DNA: TGTGCCAGCAGTTACGGACTAGCGGGGGGGACCTCCTACAGGGAGCAGTTCTTC.

This clone was seen a few times. This chain connects TRBV29-1 to TRBJ1-6, with D maybe TRBD1 (5 bases). This CDR3 spans 13 amino acids. V lost 6 bases and J lost 3, with 9 bases in between. Germline V gene lookup returns CDR1 SQVTM and CDR2 ANQGSEA. CDR3 region: CSVRQNYNSPLHF. CDR3 nucleotide sequence: TGCAGCGTCCGACAGAACTATAATTCACCCCTCCACTTT.

The chain uses TRBV6-5 and TRBJ1-1; no clear D. Trimming removed 0 bases at V and 2 bases at J, with 10 bases between. CDR1 MNHEY and CDR2 SVGAGI come from the germline V gene. The CDR3 contains 15 residues. The CDR3 sequence: CASSYSAAVNTEAFF. Here the CDR3 DNA reads TGTGCCAGCAGTTACTCGGCGGCGGTTAACACTGAAGCTTTCTTT.

This clone showed up just once. The V and J genes are TRBV7-2 and TRBJ1-2; D not resolved. The V gene's germline CDR1 is SGHTA and CDR2 FQGNSA. V was trimmed by 6 bases and J by 8 bases, leaving 25 bases between them. The CDR3 consists of 16 residues. CDR3 DNA: TGTGCCAGCAGTTTGTCCGCCCAGAACCAACGAGGGGGCTACACCTTC. Protein product: CASSLSAQNQRGGYTF.

The rearrangement joins TRBV4-3 to TRBJ2-3; 10 nucleotides align to TRBD1. The V gene's germline CDR1 is LGHNA and CDR2 YSLEER. V was pared by 0 bases and J by 7 bases, with 4 bases of the junction left unmatched. This CDR3 has 15 residues. In DNA form, the CDR3 reads TGCGCCAGCAGCCAAGACAAGGGACAGGGGAATACGCAGTATTTT. It specifies CASSQDKGQGNTQYF.

Only a few counts were recorded for this clone. The gene calls are TRBV11-3 and TRBJ2-7, with D perhaps matching TRBD1 (6 bases). V lost 5 bases and J lost 3, with 14 bases in between. The CDR3 totals 14 residues. Germline values: CDR1 SGHNT, CDR2 YENEEA. This CDR3 reads CASSVTTGRYEQYF. Here the CDR3 DNA reads TGTGCCAGCAGCGTAACGACAGGCCGCTACGAGCAGTACTTC. The full variable domain, in which reference TRBV11-3 and TRBJ2-7 provide the parts outside the CDR3, is EAGVVQSPRYKIIEKKQPVAFWCNPISGHNTLYWYLQNLGQGPELLIRYENEEAVDDSQLPKDRFSAERLKGVDSTLKIQPAELGDSAVYLCASSVTTGRYEQYFGPGTRLTVT.

The chain links TRBV5-4 to TRBJ2-5; TRBD2 agrees at 8 bases. Per germline, CDR1 SGHNT and CDR2 YYREEE (reference sequence). The V gene end was trimmed by 4 bases and the J gene end by 1 base; junction bases not matched to a gene: 9. This CDR3 is 16 amino acids long. CDR3 residues: CASSIPGLVPQETQYF. Written as DNA, the CDR3 is TGTGCCAGCAGCATACCGGGACTAGTCCCCCAAGAGACCCAGTACTTC. The full variable domain, completed using reference TRBV5-4 and TRBJ2-5, is ETGVTQSPTHLIKTRGQQVTLRCSSQSGHNTVSWYQQALGQGPQFIFQYYREEENGRGNFPPRFSGLQFPNYSSELNVNALELDDSALYLCASSIPGLVPQETQYFGPGTRLLVL.

This chain links TRBV3-1 (or the pseudogene TRBV3-2) with TRBJ2-1; possibly TRBD2 for D (5 bases). This CDR3 has 14 amino acids. V lost 2 bases to trimming and J lost 7 bases, with 12 bases between them. CDR1 is LGHDT and CDR2 is YNNKEL in the germline V gene (reference sequence). The CDR3 reads CASSQHRTANEQFF. Here the CDR3 DNA reads TGTGCCAGCAGCCAACATCGGACTGCTAATGAGCAGTTCTTC.

This chain connects TRBV7-6 to TRBJ1-1; D is ambiguous. The CDR3 is 16 residues long. The germline V gene has CDR1 SGHVS and CDR2 FNYEAQ. Trimming pared 5 bases from V and 2 bases from J, leaving 18 bases between. The CDR3 spells CASSPNTPQANTEAFF. The CDR3 DNA sequence: TGTGCCAGCAGCCCTAATACGCCCCAGGCAAACACTGAAGCTTTCTTT.

Notes on this clone: This sample includes further DNA sequences coding for the same CDR3. CDR3 region: CATSRDRGETQYF. As DNA, the CDR3 is TGTGCCACCAGCAGAGATAGGGGAGAGACCCAGTACTTC. The chain carries TRBV15 and TRBJ2-5, with a tentative D call TRBD1 (5 bases). CDR1 and CDR2 (germline): LNHNV, YYDKDF (reference sequence). The CDR3 extends over 13 amino acids. V was cut by 0 bases and J by 4 bases, with 6 bases left in between.